This T cell receptor beta chain was identified in a study of cytomegalovirus exposure and HLA in healthy donors. This CDR3 region has 13 residues. V was shortened by 8 bases and J by 6 bases, with 18 bases between the two germline ends. Per germline, CDR1 SGDLS and CDR2 YYNGEE. Sequenced by immunoSEQ multiplex PCR; TCRdb stores in-frame clones only, minus some. The table lists some 150,000 clones, about 87% of them singletons. The origin of this receptor is a woman between 25 and 40 years old in good health and CMV-seronegative. Sequencing was performed on PBMCs. V usage is TRBV9 and J usage is TRBJ2-7, with D possibly matching TRBD2 (5 bases). In nucleotides, the CDR3 is TGTGCCAGGGAGGCGCGAGGTAGGTTCGAGCAGTACTTC. Protein: CAREARGRFEQYF. Full variable domain (missing parts from reference TRBV9 and TRBJ2-7): DSGVTQTPKHLITATGQRVTLRCSPRSGDLSVYWYQQSLDQGLQFLIQYYNGEERAKGNILERFSAQQFPDLHSELNLSSLELGDSALYFCAREARGRFEQYFGPGTRLTVT.